A single sample gave rise to the 19 T cell receptor beta chains below, sequenced in a study of blood T cell repertoires in COVID-19. The data were produced by immunoSEQ multiplex PCR, yet TCRdb's version contains in-frame clones alone and is incomplete. The data show approximately 170,000 clones, with around 84% seen just once and approximately 3% held by the top ten. What was sequenced was PBMCs or T cells enriched from blood (not recorded which). The receptors originated from a woman in her 30s who had recovered from COVID-19.

The J gene is TRBJ2-5, the V gene TRBV14; possible D gene TRBD1, 6 bases. Per the germline V gene, CDR1 is SGHDN and CDR2 is FVKESK. V lost 4 bases and J 5 bases, leaving 11 bases between the germline ends. This CDR3 comprises 13 residues. As DNA, the CDR3 is TGTGCCAGCAGCCGTGAAGGGGGTGAGACCCAGTACTTC. Encoded protein: CASSREGGETQYF.

The chain employs TRBV7-6 and TRBJ2-3, with 8 bases lining up with TRBD2. J gave up 0 bases and V 4 bases, and 6 bases lay outside the gene matches. Germline loops: CDR1 SGHVS, CDR2 FNYEAQ. This CDR3 has 16 residues. CDR3 protein: CASSSLAGPSTDTQYF. CDR3 DNA: TGTGCCAGCAGCTCCTTAGCGGGGCCGAGCACAGATACGCAGTATTTT.

This clone appeared a single time. The chain has TRBV11-2 and TRBJ2-3, with TRBD2 matching 8 bases. Germline V gives CDR1 SGHAT, CDR2 FQNNGV. This CDR3 has 16 residues. The J segment lost 3 bases and the V segment lost 4 bases, leaving 9 bases of the junction unmatched. In DNA form, the CDR3 reads TGTGCCAGCAGCTCCTACCAAACGGGGGGGACAGATACGCAGTATTTT. The encoded protein is CASSSYQTGGTDTQYF.

This clone was counted a few times. This chain connects TRBV15 to TRBJ1-5, with TRBD1 as a possible D gene (6 bases). Trimming removed 5 bases at V and 4 bases at J, with 15 bases between. CDR3 length: 15 residues. Per the germline V gene, CDR1 is LNHNV and CDR2 is YYDKDF (reference sequence). The CDR3 DNA reads TGTGCCACCAGCGGTACAGGGTCGTCGAATCAGCCCCAGCATTTT. This gives the protein CATSGTGSSNQPQHF.

The chain carries TRBV14 and TRBJ1-2; 10 nucleotides match TRBD1. The CDR3 spans 17 residues. J lost 5 bases, V lost 1 base, and 10 bases had no gene match. The germline CDR1 and CDR2 sequences are SGHDN and FVKESK. Here the CDR3 DNA reads TGTGCCAGCAGCCAAGGACAGGGGGCCTTTCACCTATATGGCTACACCTTC. This sequence encodes CASSQGQGAFHLYGYTF.

This chain joins TRBV7-3 and TRBJ2-6; maybe TRBD1 (5 bases). Between the trimmed V and J ends, which lost 5 bases and 2 bases, there was a span of 16 bases. Per the germline V gene, CDR1 is SGHTA and CDR2 is FQGTGA. This CDR3 contains 17 residues. CDR3 nucleotide sequence: TGTGCCAGCAGCCCCCAAAGGGTAGGGGCTGGGGCCAACGTCCTGACTTTC. Translating it yields CASSPQRVGAGANVLTF.

The V gene is TRBV10-3, the J gene TRBJ2-1; 11 bases align to TRBD2. CDR1 and CDR2 from the germline V gene are ENHRY and SYGVKD. The CDR3 is made up of 14 amino acids. The J segment lost 5 bases and the V segment lost 10 bases, leaving 7 bases of the junction unmatched. CDR3 DNA sequence: TGTGCCACGCAGGGACTAGCGGTGAACAATGAGCAGTTCTTC. Its protein product is CATQGLAVNNEQFF.

This sequence joins TRBV7-2 and TRBJ2-3, with 10 bases matching TRBD1. The CDR3 has 17 residues. CDR1 and CDR2 (germline): SGHTA, FQGNSA. J lost 2 bases, V lost 0 bases, and 5 bases had no gene match. This chain's CDR3 is CASSLAGQGLSTDTQYF. CDR3 nucleotide sequence: TGTGCCAGCAGCTTAGCGGGACAGGGGCTTTCCACAGATACGCAGTATTTT. Based on the CDR3 plus reference TRBV7-2 and TRBJ2-3, the full variable domain is GAGVSQSPSNKVTEKGKDVELRCDPISGHTALYWYRQSLGQGLEFLIYFQGNSAPDKSGLPSDRFSAERTGGSVSTLTIQRTQQEDSAVYLCASSLAGQGLSTDTQYFGPGTRLTVL.

The J gene is TRBJ1-2, the V gene TRBV18; 7 nucleotides match TRBD1. Looked up from germline, CDR1 is KGHSH and CDR2 is LQKENI. After removal of 3 bases from V and 5 bases from J, the junction contained 9 bases not matched to a gene. This CDR3 spans 15 amino acids. CDR3 residues: CASSPGTAGGYGYTF. The CDR3 DNA reads as TGTGCCAGCTCACCCGGGACAGCCGGGGGTTATGGCTACACCTTC.

The gene calls are TRBV12-3 or TRBV12-4 and TRBJ1-1, with 12 positions matching TRBD1. This CDR3 comprises 12 residues. J gave up 11 bases and V 4 bases, and 2 bases lay outside the gene matches. The CDR3 spells CASSSGQGAAFF. The CDR3 DNA reads as TGTGCCAGCAGTTCGGGACAGGGGGCTGCTTTCTTT.

V usage is TRBV2 and J usage is TRBJ1-1; tentative D call: TRBD1 (6 bases). V lost 2 bases and J lost 5, with 12 bases in between. Germline V CDR1 and CDR2: SNHLY, FYNNEI. The CDR3 spans 14 residues. CDR3 sequence: CASSEWSQGTEAFF. The DNA of the CDR3 is TGTGCCAGCAGTGAATGGAGCCAGGGGACTGAAGCTTTCTTT.

V usage is TRBV3-1 (or the pseudogene TRBV3-2) and J usage is TRBJ2-5; TRBD2 matches 10 bases. CDR3 length: 15 residues. The V and J ends lost 3 bases and 4 bases, in that order; junction bases with no gene match: 5. Germline V gene sequence: CDR1 LGHDT, CDR2 YNNKEL (reference sequence). This chain's CDR3 is CASSQSGGARETQYF. CDR3 nucleotides: TGTGCCAGCAGCCAGAGCGGGGGGGCCAGAGAGACCCAGTACTTC.

V is TRBV7-6 and J is TRBJ2-2; a possible D gene is TRBD1 (6 bases). V was pared by 1 base and J by 2 bases, with 8 bases between. Germline loops: CDR1 SGHVS, CDR2 FNYEAQ. The CDR3 totals 15 residues. As DNA, the CDR3 is TGTGCCAGCAGCTTAGGGACAGTCAACACCGGGGAGCTGTTTTTT. Translation: CASSLGTVNTGELFF.

The genes are TRBV5-1 and TRBJ2-1, with a possible D match to TRBD2 (6 bases). Between the trimmed V and J ends, which lost 4 bases and 0 bases, there was a span of 20 bases. The CDR3 runs 18 residues. The germline V gene encodes CDR1 SGHRS and CDR2 YFSETQ. This CDR3 is CASSKRVGGPSSYNEQFF. The CDR3 DNA sequence: TGCGCCAGCAGCAAGAGGGTGGGGGGTCCTAGCTCCTACAATGAGCAGTTCTTC.

The CDR3 protein is CASSYSSGLDSPLHF. DNA of the CDR3: TGTGCCAGCAGTTACTCATCAGGCTTGGATTCACCCCTCCACTTT. The chain carries TRBV6-5 and TRBJ1-6; D ambiguous. The CDR3 length is 15 residues. Trimming left V 0 bases short and J 8 bases short, with 11 bases between. The V gene's germline CDR1 is MNHEY and CDR2 SVGAGI.

The chain couples TRBV4-1 to TRBJ1-2; 7 positions agree with TRBD1. Looked up from germline, CDR1 is MGHRA and CDR2 is YSYEKL. V dropped 0 bases and J dropped 2; count of bases not matched to a gene: 3. This CDR3 region has 15 residues. The CDR3 DNA follows: TGCGCCAGCAGCCAAGAACAGGGGTGGAACTATGGCTACACCTTC. This gives the protein CASSQEQGWNYGYTF.

The J gene is TRBJ2-4, the V gene TRBV28; 9 bases agree with TRBD1. The CDR3 has 14 amino acids. The germline gives CDR1 MDHEN, CDR2 SYDVKM. Trimming removed 5 bases from V and 8 bases from J; junction bases left unmatched: 7. CDR3 nucleotide sequence: TGTGCCAGCAGTACCTACAGGGGGCATCACATTCAGTACTTC. It yields the protein CASSTYRGHHIQYF. The variable domain in full, with the rest retrieved from reference TRBV28 and TRBJ2-4, is DVKVTQSSRYLVKRTGEKVFLECVQDMDHENMFWYRQDPGLGLRLIYFSYDVKMKEKGDIPEGYSVSREKKERFSLILESASTNQTSMYLCASSTYRGHHIQYFGAGTRLSVL.

V gene TRBV9 combines with J gene TRBJ2-1; 8 bases are shared with TRBD2. The CDR3 length is 15 residues. Germline assignment: CDR1 SGDLS and CDR2 YYNGEE. V shed 0 bases, J shed 9 bases, and the junction held 8 bases outside the gene matches. CDR3 coding DNA: TGTGCCAGCAGCGTAGAAGCGGGAGATATAGGTGAGCAGTTCTTC. This encodes CASSVEAGDIGEQFF.

The chain recombines TRBV21-1 with TRBJ2-1; the table calls TRBD2, which could not be checked here. TRBV21-1 is recorded as a pseudogene. The CDR3 runs to 15 residues. The CDR3 reads CASSKAGREFNEQFF. CDR3 DNA: TGTGCCAGCAGCAAAGCAGGGCGGGAGTTCAATGAGCAGTTCTTC.